One and the same sample provided the 22 T cell receptor beta chains below, sequenced in a study of blood T cell repertoires in COVID-19. Libraries were prepared by immunoSEQ multiplex PCR; TCRdb keeps only in-frame clonotypes and omits some of them. The repertoire holds approximately 250,000 clones, with over 80% as singletons. Input material: peripheral blood. Receptor source: a woman between 55 and 75 years old with active or convalescent COVID-19.

This chain uses TRBV28 with TRBJ2-7; tentatively, D is TRBD2 (6 bases). V lost 6 bases, J lost 2 bases, and 11 bases lay in between. In germline, CDR1 is MDHEN, CDR2 SYDVKM. The CDR3 loop spans 13 amino acids. CDR3 sequence (DNA): TGTGCCAGCAGCAGTCGGGAGACCTACGAGCAGTACGTC. It yields the protein CASSSRETYEQYV.

V usage is TRBV28 and J usage is TRBJ2-3, with 9 bases lining up with TRBD2. Germline CDR1 reads MDHEN; CDR2 reads SYDVKM. This CDR3 region has 15 residues. V lost 5 bases and J lost 3; bases outside the gene matches: 6. In DNA form, the CDR3 reads TGTGCCAGCAGTAAGGGGACTAGCTATACAGATACGCAGTATTTT. Translating gives CASSKGTSYTDTQYF. The variable domain in full, with the rest retrieved from reference TRBV28 and TRBJ2-3, is DVKVTQSSRYLVKRTGEKVFLECVQDMDHENMFWYRQDPGLGLRLIYFSYDVKMKEKGDIPEGYSVSREKKERFSLILESASTNQTSMYLCASSKGTSYTDTQYFGPGTRLTVL.

The chain employs TRBV7-9 and TRBJ2-5, with TRBD2 identical over 8 bases. The CDR3 has 17 residues. V was pared by 0 bases and J by 5 bases, with 11 bases of the junction left unmatched. The germline gives CDR1 SEHNR, CDR2 FQNEAQ (reference sequence). The CDR3 region is CASSLAIGSGSMETQYF. The CDR3 DNA is TGTGCCAGCAGCTTAGCGATTGGAAGCGGGAGTATGGAGACCCAGTACTTC.

The chain joins TRBV29-1 to TRBJ2-5, with 10 bases fitting TRBD2. V shed 3 bases, J shed 5 bases, and the junction held 9 bases outside the gene matches. This CDR3 contains 15 residues. Looked up from germline, CDR1 is SQVTM and CDR2 is ANQGSEA. The CDR3 DNA reads TGCAGCGTTGAGGGGGCTAGCGGGAGAGGGGAGACCCAGTACTTC. Amino acid sequence: CSVEGASGRGETQYF.

The V and J genes are TRBV5-5 and TRBJ2-3; TRBD2 matches 10 bases. V gave up 3 bases and J gave up 1 base; unmatched junction bases: 5. The CDR3 spans 16 residues. Per germline, CDR1 SGHKS and CDR2 YYEKEE (reference sequence). The chain's CDR3 is CASSSTGLAGTDTQYF. For the CDR3, the DNA is TGTGCCAGCAGCTCTACCGGACTAGCGGGCACAGATACGCAGTATTTT.

The rearrangement joins TRBV12-3 or TRBV12-4 to TRBJ2-2; maybe TRBD1 (5 bases). V was cut by 6 bases and J by 7 bases, with 12 bases left in between. This CDR3 is 13 amino acids long. In DNA, the CDR3 is TGTGCCAGCAGCCCCCAGGGTATCGGGGAGCTGTTTTTT. As protein: CASSPQGIGELFF.

Only a few counts were recorded for this clone. This chain joins TRBV6-5 and TRBJ2-2; TRBD1 is a possible D gene (6 bases). Trimming removed 4 bases at V and 4 bases at J, with 10 bases between. CDR3 length equals 14 residues. In germline, CDR1 is MNHEY, CDR2 SVGAGI. For the CDR3, the DNA is TGTGCCAGCAGTTTTACAGGGATCACCGGGGAGCTGTTTTTT. Its translation is CASSFTGITGELFF.

The chain joins TRBV7-3 to TRBJ2-3; 7 nucleotides align to TRBD2. Germline loops: CDR1 SGHTA, CDR2 FQGTGA. V shed 0 bases and J 0 bases; nucleotides not matched to a gene: 9. The CDR3 totals 18 residues. The CDR3 loop is CASSLTAPLATSTDTQYF. DNA of the CDR3: TGTGCCAGCAGCTTAACCGCCCCACTAGCGACCAGCACAGATACGCAGTATTTT. Using reference TRBV7-3 and TRBJ2-3 for the parts outside the CDR3, the full variable domain is GAGVSQTPSNKVTEKGKYVELRCDPISGHTALYWYRQSLGQGPEFLIYFQGTGAADDSGLPNDRFFAVRPEGSVSTLKIQRTERGDSAVYLCASSLTAPLATSTDTQYFGPGTRLTVL.

This rearrangement joins TRBV19 to TRBJ1-2; TRBD1 agrees at 8 bases. Germline lookup yields CDR1 LNHDA and CDR2 SQIVND (reference sequence). With 3 bases clipped from V and 5 bases from J, the junction kept 14 bases outside the gene matches. The CDR3 is made up of 17 amino acids. This CDR3 reads CASSIFNTGGVFYGYTF. Written as DNA, the CDR3 is TGTGCCAGTAGTATCTTTAACACAGGGGGAGTCTTTTATGGCTACACCTTC.

The V and J genes are TRBV9 and TRBJ2-1; no firm D call. Trimming took off 3 bases at V and 10 bases at J, with 11 bases between the two ends. The CDR3 length is 12 residues. Germline CDR1 SGDLS, CDR2 YYNGEE. The CDR3 DNA reads as TGTGCCAGCAGCGGTATCTCTTCGGAGCAGTTCTTC. Translating it yields CASSGISSEQFF.

V gene TRBV30 combines with J gene TRBJ1-5, with a weak D call TRBD1 (6 bases). This CDR3 is 13 amino acids long. CDR1 GTSNPN and CDR2 SVGIG come from the germline V gene (reference sequence). V lost 4 bases and J lost 7, with 14 bases in between. This chain's CDR3 is CAWNVGAKQPQHF. For the CDR3, the DNA is TGTGCCTGGAATGTGGGGGCGAAACAGCCCCAGCATTTT.

The V gene is TRBV6-5, the J gene TRBJ2-5; D may be TRBD2 (5 bases). V lost 6 bases and J lost 2, with 10 bases in between. CDR1 MNHEY and CDR2 SVGAGI come from the germline V gene. The CDR3 contains 13 residues. This CDR3 is CASSPDFQETQYF. CDR3 DNA sequence: TGTGCCAGCAGCCCGGACTTTCAAGAGACCCAGTACTTC.

The V gene is TRBV4-1, the J gene TRBJ2-3, with 8 positions matching TRBD2. The V gene's germline CDR1 is MGHRA and CDR2 YSYEKL. V trimming: 1 base; J trimming: 3 bases; junction bases outside the gene matches: 9. This CDR3 has 17 residues. CDR3 sequence: CASSQVRGASGTDTQYF. The CDR3 DNA reads TGCGCCAGCAGCCAAGTGCGGGGGGCGAGTGGGACAGATACGCAGTATTTT.

J is TRBJ1-1 and V is TRBV7-2; D unclear. The germline V and J ends were trimmed by 0 bases and 5 bases, with 13 bases remaining between them. Germline CDR1 and CDR2: SGHTA and FQGNSA. The CDR3 extends over 15 amino acids. In DNA, the CDR3 is TGTGCCAGCAGCTTAGCGGGCTCTTCGGGGACTGAAGCTTTCTTT. Translated, it gives CASSLAGSSGTEAFF. Variable domain in full (rest from reference TRBV7-2 and TRBJ1-1): GAGVSQSPSNKVTEKGKDVELRCDPISGHTALYWYRQSLGQGLEFLIYFQGNSAPDKSGLPSDRFSAERTGGSVSTLTIQRTQQEDSAVYLCASSLAGSSGTEAFFGQGTRLTVV.

The chain couples TRBV11-3 to TRBJ2-1; D gene uncertain. V lost 1 base to trimming and J lost 7 bases, with 11 bases between them. Germline CDR1 and CDR2: SGHNT and YENEEA. The length of the CDR3 is 14 residues. As DNA, the CDR3 is TGTGCCAGCAGCTTAGTATCCCCACGGAATGAGCAGTTCTTC. This codes for CASSLVSPRNEQFF.

The rearrangement links TRBV2 to TRBJ1-2, with 8 bases fitting TRBD1. This CDR3 has 15 amino acids. CDR1 is SNHLY and CDR2 is FYNNEI in the germline V gene. Losses at the gene ends were 4 bases for V and 4 bases for J; bases not matched to a gene: 8. CDR3 region: CASSGLDRAGYGYTF. CDR3 coding DNA: TGTGCCAGCAGTGGGCTGGACAGGGCGGGCTATGGCTACACCTTC.

The V call is TRBV24-1, the J call TRBJ1-2, with TRBD1 as a possible D gene (5 bases). The CDR3 totals 12 residues. Germline CDR1 KGHDR, CDR2 SFDVKD. V dropped 9 bases and J dropped 7 bases, with 14 bases sitting between them. CDR3 amino acids: CATQRQPCGYTF. The CDR3 DNA reads TGTGCCACCCAAAGACAGCCTTGTGGCTACACCTTC.

The gene calls are TRBV4-1 and TRBJ1-1; 8 bases are shared with TRBD1. The CDR3 extends over 15 amino acids. V lost 4 bases and J lost 0; bases outside the gene matches: 4. The V gene's germline CDR1 is MGHRA and CDR2 YSYEKL. Here the CDR3 reads CASSRLQGVNTEAFF. DNA of the CDR3: TGCGCCAGCAGCCGCCTACAGGGGGTGAACACTGAAGCTTTCTTT.

The chain combines TRBV19 with TRBJ1-5; D uncertain. This CDR3 has 12 residues. V was pared by 4 bases and J by 7 bases, with 8 bases between. Germline lookup yields CDR1 LNHDA and CDR2 SQIVND (reference sequence). The CDR3 protein is CASSTFPQPQHF. For the CDR3, the DNA is TGTGCCAGTAGTACGTTCCCCCAGCCCCAGCATTTT.

V usage is TRBV4-2 and J usage is TRBJ2-7; tentative D call: TRBD2 (5 bases). Per the germline V gene, CDR1 is LGHNA and CDR2 is YNFKEQ. The length of the CDR3 is 13 residues. V was shortened by 0 bases and J by 6 bases, with 9 bases between the two germline ends. The DNA of the CDR3 is TGTGCCAGCAGCCAAGACGAGGGCCTCGAGCAGTACGTC. Its translation: CASSQDEGLEQYV.

The chain has TRBV18 and TRBJ2-2, with 11 bases identical to TRBD2. V lost 3 bases, J lost 3 bases, and 9 bases stayed unmatched. The CDR3 consists of 18 residues. Germline V lookup: CDR1 KGHSH, CDR2 LQKENI. The CDR3 DNA sequence: TGTGCCAGCTCACCCCGGCCGGGACTAGCGGTCGACACCGGGGAGCTGTTTTTT. As protein: CASSPRPGLAVDTGELFF.

There are a few counts of this clone. This rearrangement joins TRBV10-1 to TRBJ2-2, with 13 bases fitting TRBD2. Germline V gene lookup returns CDR1 WNHNN and CDR2 SYGVQD (reference sequence). The CDR3 has 17 residues. The trim removed 5 bases at V and 7 bases at J, leaving 10 bases unmatched. The CDR3 DNA sequence: TGCGCCAGCAGTTTGACTAGCGGGGGGCCTCACGGCGGGGAGCTGTTTTTT. Translating gives CASSLTSGGPHGGELFF.